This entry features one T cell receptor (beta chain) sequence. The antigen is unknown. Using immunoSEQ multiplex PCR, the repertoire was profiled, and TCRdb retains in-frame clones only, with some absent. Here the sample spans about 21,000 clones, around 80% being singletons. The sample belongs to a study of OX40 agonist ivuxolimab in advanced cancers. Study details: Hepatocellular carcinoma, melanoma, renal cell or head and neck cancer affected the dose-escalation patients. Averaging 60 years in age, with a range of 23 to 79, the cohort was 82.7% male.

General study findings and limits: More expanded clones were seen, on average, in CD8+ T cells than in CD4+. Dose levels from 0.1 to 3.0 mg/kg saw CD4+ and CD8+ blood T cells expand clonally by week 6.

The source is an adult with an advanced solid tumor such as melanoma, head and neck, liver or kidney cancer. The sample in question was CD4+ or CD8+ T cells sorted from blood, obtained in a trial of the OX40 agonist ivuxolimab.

The CDR3 protein is CASSQRTASTSDTQYF. DNA of the CDR3: TGCGCCAGCAGCCAAAGGACGGCTAGCACCTCAGATACGCAGTATTTT. The rearrangement joins TRBV4-1 to TRBJ2-3, with TRBD2 as a possible D gene (5 bases). The germline gives CDR1 MGHRA, CDR2 YSYEKL. This CDR3 spans 16 amino acids. The germline V and J ends were trimmed by 2 bases and 4 bases, with 16 bases remaining between them.